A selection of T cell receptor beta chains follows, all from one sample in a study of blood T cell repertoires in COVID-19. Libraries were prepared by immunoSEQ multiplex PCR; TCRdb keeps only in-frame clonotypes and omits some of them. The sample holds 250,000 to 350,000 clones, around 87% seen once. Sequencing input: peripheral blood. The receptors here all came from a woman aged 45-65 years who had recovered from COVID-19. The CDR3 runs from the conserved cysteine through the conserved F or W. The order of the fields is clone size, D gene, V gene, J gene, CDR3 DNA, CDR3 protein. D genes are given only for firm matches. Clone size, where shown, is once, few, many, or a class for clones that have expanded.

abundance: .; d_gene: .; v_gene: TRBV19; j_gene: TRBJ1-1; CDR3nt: TGTGCCAGTAGTATAGGTACAGGGAACACTGAAGCTTTCTTT; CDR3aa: CASSIGTGNTEAFF
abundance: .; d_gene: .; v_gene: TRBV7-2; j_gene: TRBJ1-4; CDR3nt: TGTGCCAGCACCTTAAGGGGGGGAGTAAATGAAAAACTGTTTTTT; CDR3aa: CASTLRGGVNEKLFF
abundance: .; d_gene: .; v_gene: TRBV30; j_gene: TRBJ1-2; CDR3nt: TGTGCCTGGATTGTGGGGGGGCGCAGAAACTATGGCTACACCTTC; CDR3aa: CAWIVGGRRNYGYTF
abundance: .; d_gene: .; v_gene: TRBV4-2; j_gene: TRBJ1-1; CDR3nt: TGTGCCAGCAGCCAAGGGGGCGGGGAGGATCGAGGCACTGAAGCTTTCTTT; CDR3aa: CASSQGGGEDRGTEAFF
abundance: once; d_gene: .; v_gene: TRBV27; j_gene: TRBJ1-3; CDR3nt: TGTGCCAGCAGTTTCACAGACCCCGGCTCTGGAAACACCATATATTTT; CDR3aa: CASSFTDPGSGNTIYF
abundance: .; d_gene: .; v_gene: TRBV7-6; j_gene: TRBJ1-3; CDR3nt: TGTGCCAGCAGCTGGGCGGGGTTTTCTGGAAACACCATATATTTT; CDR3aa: CASSWAGFSGNTIYF
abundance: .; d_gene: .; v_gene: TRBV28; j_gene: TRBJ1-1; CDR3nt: TGTGCCAGCAGTTTAACCGGGAACTCTGAAGCTTTCTTT; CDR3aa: CASSLTGNSEAFF
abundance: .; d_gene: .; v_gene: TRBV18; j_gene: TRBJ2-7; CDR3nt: TGTGCCAGCTCTCCGAGGCCGTTGATTACCTACGAGCAGTACTTC; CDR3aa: CASSPRPLITYEQYF
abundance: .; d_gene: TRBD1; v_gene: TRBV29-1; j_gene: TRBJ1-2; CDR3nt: TGCAGCGTTTATGGACAGGGGGGCCCAGCTAACTATGGCTACACCTTC; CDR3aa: CSVYGQGGPANYGYTF
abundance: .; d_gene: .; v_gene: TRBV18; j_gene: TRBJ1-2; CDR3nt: TGTGCCAGCTCACCGCGGGGACGTACTAACTATGGCTACACCTTC; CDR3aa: CASSPRGRTNYGYTF
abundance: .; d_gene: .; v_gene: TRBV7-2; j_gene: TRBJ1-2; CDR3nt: TGTGCCAGCAGCTTAGGAGGGGGTGGAGATGGCTACACCTTC; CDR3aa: CASSLGGGGDGYTF
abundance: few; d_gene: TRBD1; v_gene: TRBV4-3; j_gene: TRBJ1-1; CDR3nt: TGCGCCAGCAGGCCACAGGGGATCTGGACTGAAGCTTTCTTT; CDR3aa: CASRPQGIWTEAFF
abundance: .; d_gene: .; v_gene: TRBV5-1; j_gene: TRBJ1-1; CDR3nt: TGCGCCAGCAGCTTGACGGGGTTTGATGAGAACACTGAAGCTTTCTTT; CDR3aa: CASSLTGFDENTEAFF
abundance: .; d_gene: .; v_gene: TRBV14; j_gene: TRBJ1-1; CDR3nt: TGTGCCAGCAGCCAAAGCCCTAATAGTGAAGCTTTCTTT; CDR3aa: CASSQSPNSEAFF
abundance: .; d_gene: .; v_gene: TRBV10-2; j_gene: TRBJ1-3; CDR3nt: TGCGCCAGCAGTGAGTGGGTCGAGGGGGGGTTCTCTGGAAACACCATATATTTT; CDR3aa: CASSEWVEGGFSGNTIYF
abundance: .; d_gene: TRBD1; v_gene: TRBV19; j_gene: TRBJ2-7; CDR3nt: TGTGCCAGTACGTCGACAGGGCGATCCTACGAGCAGTACTTC; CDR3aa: CASTSTGRSYEQYF
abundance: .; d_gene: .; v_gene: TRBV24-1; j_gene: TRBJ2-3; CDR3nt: TGTGCCACCAGTGACACGACAAGATCAAGTTTTCATTTT; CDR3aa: CATSDTTRSSFHF
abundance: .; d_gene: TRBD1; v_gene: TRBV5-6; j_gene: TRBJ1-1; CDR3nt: TGTGCCAGCAGCCTCGGGACAGCTGGGGTGAACACTGAAGCTTTCTTT; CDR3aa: CASSLGTAGVNTEAFF
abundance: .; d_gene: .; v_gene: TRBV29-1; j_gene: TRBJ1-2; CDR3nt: TGCAGCGTTGAAGAAGGCGACTGGCCCCATTATGGCTACACCTTC; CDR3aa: CSVEEGDWPHYGYTF
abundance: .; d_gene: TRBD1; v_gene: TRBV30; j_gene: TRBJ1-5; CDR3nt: TGTGCCTGGAGTGGACAGGGGGATCAGCCCCAGCATTTT; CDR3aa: CAWSGQGDQPQHF